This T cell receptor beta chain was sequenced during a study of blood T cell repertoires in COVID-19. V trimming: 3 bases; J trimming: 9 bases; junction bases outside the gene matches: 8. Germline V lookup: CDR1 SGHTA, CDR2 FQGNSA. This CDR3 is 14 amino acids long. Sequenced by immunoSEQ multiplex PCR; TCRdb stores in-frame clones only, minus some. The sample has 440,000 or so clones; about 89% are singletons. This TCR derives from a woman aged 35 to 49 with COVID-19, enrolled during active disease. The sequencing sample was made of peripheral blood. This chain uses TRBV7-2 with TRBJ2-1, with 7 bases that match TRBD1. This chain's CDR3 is CASSLRQGTSEQFF. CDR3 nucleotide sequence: TGTGCCAGCAGCTTGAGACAGGGAACCAGTGAGCAGTTCTTC.